The clone carrying this T cell receptor (beta chain) was counted only a few times. The target antigen is unknown. The CDR3 length is 13 residues. V was clipped by 5 bases and J by 7 bases, with 15 bases between them. This sample is drawn from a study of T cell responses to AZD1222 COVID-19 vaccine. The protocol was immunoSEQ multiplex PCR, while the TCRdb copy is restricted to in-frame clones and leaves out a portion. This table has about 130,000 clones, 89% appearing once. Findings and caveats of the study: No day 14 peak samples; only post-peak repertoires were characterized. Spike was spanned by vaccine-associated CD4 TCRs, with dominance at 160-218 and 743-854. The reported proportion of spike-specific TCRs targeting unmutated variant regions was nearly half. It should be noted that donors were predominantly white British and more often female, and clonal diversity was possibly underestimated.

This sample comprised peripheral blood, obtained on day 0 of AZD1222 vaccination. The gene calls are TRBV12-3 or TRBV12-4 and TRBJ2-7; TRBD2 is a possible D gene (5 bases). This TCR derives from an adult in good health. CDR3 sequence (DNA): TGTGCCAGCAGTCCCGGGCCTGCGGGTGAGCAGTACTTC. This codes for CASSPGPAGEQYF.